These 13 T cell receptor beta chains came from one sample sequenced in a study of technical replicates of blood from a handful of donors. Data came from immunoSEQ multiplex PCR; TCRdb stores just in-frame clones and leaves some out. Among 50,000 or so clones listed, more than 85% were seen once. Sequencing was done on a sample of PBMCs. The source of these receptors is a human donor in good health. Some clones in this sample may be carry-over from other donors' samples.

The rearrangement links TRBV5-6 to TRBJ1-2; 8 bases line up with TRBD1. The length of the CDR3 is 15 residues. The V and J ends lost 2 bases and 10 bases, in that order; junction bases with no gene match: 13. CDR1 SGHDT and CDR2 YYEEEE come from the germline V gene. CDR3 amino acids: CASSFRPGQGLAYTF. The CDR3 DNA sequence: TGTGCCAGCAGCTTTCGACCCGGACAGGGCTTGGCCTACACCTTC.

Only one count was recorded for this clone. J is TRBJ1-3 and V is TRBV6-1, with 8 positions matching TRBD1. CDR1 and CDR2 (germline): MNHNS, SASEGT. Unmatched junction bases numbered 8, after V lost 4 bases and J lost 0 bases. This CDR3 comprises 17 residues. The CDR3 DNA reads TGTGCCAGCAGTGCCCGAGGGGACAGGCTCTCTGGAAACACCATATATTTT. Amino acids: CASSARGDRLSGNTIYF.

The rearrangement uses TRBV6-5 and TRBJ2-5, with 8 bases that match TRBD1. CDR1 is MNHEY and CDR2 is SVGAGI in the germline V gene. There are 16 residues in the CDR3. Unmatched junction bases numbered 8, after V lost 0 bases and J lost 5 bases. The CDR3 DNA is TGTGCCAGCAGTTACTCTGGACAGGGTGTTACGGAGACCCAGTACTTC. Amino acid sequence: CASSYSGQGVTETQYF.

V and J are TRBV18 and TRBJ2-1, with TRBD1 as a possible D gene (6 bases). Germline-derived CDR1 and CDR2 are KGHSH and LQKENI. Trimming removed 3 bases at V and 8 bases at J, with 20 bases between. The CDR3 is 16 amino acids. In nucleotides, the CDR3 is TGTGCCAGCTCACCTCCGAGGCGCGGGCCAGGGGATGAGCAGTTCTTC. Protein: CASSPPRRGPGDEQFF.

This clone was recorded a few times. The chain recombines TRBV6-1 with TRBJ2-5; 10 bases map to TRBD2. Germline V gene data show CDR1 as MNHNS and CDR2 as SASEGT. The CDR3 is 17 residues long. V shed 4 bases, J shed 2 bases, and the junction held 10 bases outside the gene matches. The DNA of the CDR3 is TGTGCCAGCAGTGCAAGCGAATCTAGCGGGGGACAAGAGACCCAGTACTTC. Protein: CASSASESSGGQETQYF.

The chain joins TRBV4-3 to TRBJ1-6; the D gene is possibly TRBD1 (6 bases). V shed 1 base and J shed 10 bases, with 14 bases lying between them. This CDR3 comprises 15 residues. Germline assignment: CDR1 LGHNA and CDR2 YSLEER. CDR3 in amino acids: CASSQVRGGRSPLHF. CDR3 DNA sequence: TGCGCCAGCAGCCAAGTCCGAGGGGGTCGCTCACCCCTCCACTTT.

The table lists this clone with a few counts. The chain combines TRBV11-2 with TRBJ2-5; 12 nucleotides align to TRBD2. Germline lookup yields CDR1 SGHAT and CDR2 FQNNGV. The CDR3 totals 17 residues. J gave up 5 bases and V 5 bases, and 12 bases lay outside the gene matches. In DNA form, the CDR3 reads TGTGCCAGCAGCCCCGGTCTAGCGGGAGGGCCGGGGGAGACCCAGTACTTC. Translated: CASSPGLAGGPGETQYF. The variable domain in full, with the rest retrieved from reference TRBV11-2 and TRBJ2-5, is EAGVAQSPRYKIIEKRQSVAFWCNPISGHATLYWYQQILGQGPKLLIQFQNNGVVDDSQLPKDRFSAERLKGVDSTLKIQPAKLEDSAVYLCASSPGLAGGPGETQYFGPGTRLLVL.

This chain joins TRBV14 and TRBJ1-2; weak D call: TRBD1 (5 bases). V was cut by 0 bases and J by 5 bases, with 13 bases left in between. Germline lookup yields CDR1 SGHDN and CDR2 FVKESK. The CDR3 has 15 residues. The CDR3 protein is CASSQDQWQGYGYTF. CDR3 nucleotides: TGTGCCAGCAGCCAAGACCAGTGGCAGGGTTATGGCTACACCTTC.

This chain connects TRBV2 to TRBJ2-3; 13 bases are shared with TRBD2. Per the germline V gene, CDR1 is SNHLY and CDR2 is FYNNEI. J lost 2 bases, V lost 4 bases, and 6 bases had no gene match. The CDR3 is made up of 17 amino acids. CDR3 sequence (DNA): TGTGCCAGCAGTGGGGTAACTAGCGGGGGGGACACAGATACGCAGTATTTT. This codes for CASSGVTSGGDTDTQYF.

J is TRBJ2-2 and V is TRBV7-2; TRBD1 might be the D (7 bases). The CDR3 extends over 15 amino acids. V shed 1 base and J shed 7 bases, with 13 bases lying between them. Germline CDR1 and CDR2: SGHTA and FQGNSA. The CDR3 nucleotides read TGTGCCAGCAGCTTAGTGGGGACAGCGGGCGGGGAGCTGTTTTTT. This codes for CASSLVGTAGGELFF.

This chain uses TRBV27 with TRBJ2-1; no definite D call. Trimming removed 3 bases from V and 0 bases from J, with 3 bases in between. The germline gives CDR1 MNHEY, CDR2 SMNVEV (reference sequence). The CDR3 length is 13 residues. This CDR3 is CASSFYSYNEQFF. CDR3 bases: TGTGCCAGCAGTTTCTACTCCTACAATGAGCAGTTCTTC.

The rearrangement links TRBV19 to TRBJ2-6; D gene ambiguous. The CDR3 length is 15 residues. V was pared by 3 bases and J by 0 bases, with 6 bases between. The germline V gene encodes CDR1 LNHDA and CDR2 SQIVND (reference sequence). CDR3 DNA: TGTGCCAGTAGTATGGAGCTCTCTGGGGCCAACGTCCTGACTTTC. Residues: CASSMELSGANVLTF. The entire variable domain, with the rest obtained from reference TRBV19 and TRBJ2-6, is as follows: DGGITQSPKYLFRKEGQNVTLSCEQNLNHDAMYWYRQDPGQGLRLIYYSQIVNDFQKGDIAEGYSVSREKKESFPLTVTSAQKNPTAFYLCASSMELSGANVLTFGAGSRLTVL.

The chain uses TRBV7-2 and TRBJ2-3; TRBD1 matches at 10 bases. The CDR3 contains 15 residues. V was clipped by 5 bases and J by 10 bases; unmatched bases: 12. The germline gives CDR1 SGHTA, CDR2 FQGNSA. The CDR3 nucleotides read TGTGCCAGCAGCGCCTCGGGACAGGGGCGTTTATCGCAGTATTTT. Translation: CASSASGQGRLSQYF.